Listed here are 16 T cell receptor beta chains from one sample, sequenced in a study of T-cell reconstitution after alpha-beta-depleted transplantation in children. Preparation of the TCRbeta library was carried out with unique molecular identifiers. TCRdb ran MiXCR on the PCR reads and lists one entry per CDR3 protein. This sample has roughly 180,000 distinct CDR3 sequences, with about 14% found just once. The material sequenced was PBMCs from the stem cell graft donor, taken from the stem cell graft. All receptors derive from a human donor who donated a stem cell graft to a child with acute lymphoblastic leukemia.

This clonotype has ten or more counts. J is TRBJ2-3 and V is TRBV7-8; D is unresolved. Trimming shortened V by 3 bases and J by 0 bases, and 7 bases separated the two germline ends. The CDR3 has 14 amino acids. Germline-derived CDR1 and CDR2 are SGHVS and FQNEAQ. CDR3 in amino acids: CASSFPTSTDTQYF. The CDR3 DNA reads as TGTGCCAGCAGCTTCCCAACTAGCACAGATACGCAGTATTTT.

This clonotype has only one observation. The chain employs TRBV20-1 and TRBJ2-7; D could derive from TRBD1 or TRBD2 (5 bases each). This CDR3 is built from 13 residues. Germline CDR1 and CDR2: DFQATT and SNEGSKA (reference sequence). V lost 5 bases, J lost 2 bases, and 13 bases lay in between. CDR3 protein: CSAHVRGAYEQYF. The CDR3 DNA follows: TGCAGTGCTCATGTAAGAGGGGCCTACGAGCAGTACTTC.

This clonotype was found many times. The chain is built from TRBV27 and TRBJ2-7, with 11 bases identical to TRBD2. The germline V gene encodes CDR1 MNHEY and CDR2 SMNVEV (reference sequence). The CDR3 is 17 residues long. The V segment lost 5 bases and the J segment 2 bases; nucleotides outside the gene matches: 11. CDR3 protein: CASSPFPASGGTYEQYF. In DNA, the CDR3 is TGTGCCAGCAGTCCATTTCCCGCTAGCGGGGGGACCTACGAGCAGTACTTC.

As regards this clonotype: This may arise from a read error, as a much more abundant clone is one base away. The J gene is TRBJ2-1, the V gene TRBV10-3; TRBD1 aligns across 7 bases. The CDR3 totals 14 residues. The germline CDR1 and CDR2 sequences are ENHRY and SYGVKD. The CDR3 DNA sequence: TGTGGCATCAGGGAAGGGGGCAGTTACAATGAGCAGTTCTTC. This codes for CGIREGGSYNEQFF.

In its sample, this clonotype was seen many times. The chain joins TRBV7-9 to TRBJ2-7; a weak D match, TRBD1 (6 bases). CDR3 length equals 13 residues. Germline CDR1 and CDR2: SEHNR and FQNEAQ (reference sequence). The V end was cut by 5 bases, the J end by 6 bases, with 14 bases between. CDR3 coding DNA: TGTGCCAGCAGCCTTGACAGGCTCGGCGAGCAGTACTTC. Its translation is CASSLDRLGEQYF. The full variable domain, completed using reference TRBV7-9 and TRBJ2-7, is DTGVSQNPRHKITKRGQNVTFRCDPISEHNRLYWYRQTLGQGPEFLTYFQNEAQLEKSRLLSDRFSAERPKGSFSTLEIQRTEQGDSAMYLCASSLDRLGEQYFGPGTRLTVT.

At least ten counts were recorded for this clonotype. The V and J genes are TRBV5-6 and TRBJ2-3, with TRBD1 matching 7 bases. CDR1 and CDR2 from the germline V gene are SGHDT and YYEEEE. This CDR3 is built from 13 residues. The V and J ends lost 3 bases and 4 bases, in that order; junction bases with no gene match: 2. The CDR3 spells CASSWTGPDTQYF. In DNA form, the CDR3 reads TGTGCCAGCAGCTGGACAGGACCAGATACGCAGTATTTT.

Many counts were recorded for this clonotype. The V gene is TRBV10-3, the J gene TRBJ2-1, with D tentatively TRBD2 (5 bases). The V gene's germline CDR1 is ENHRY and CDR2 SYGVKD. Trimming left V 7 bases short and J 3 bases short, with 10 bases between. CDR3 size: 13 residues. The CDR3 sequence: CAINREGYNEQFF. The CDR3 bases are TGTGCCATCAACCGGGAAGGCTACAATGAGCAGTTCTTC.

The sample holds a few counts of this clonotype. A junction end diverges from the germline sequence, so it may reflect a read error. The chain employs TRBV12-3 or TRBV12-4 and TRBJ2-7, with 12 bases identical to TRBD2. This CDR3 region has 18 residues. The CDR3 is CAISFLASGRARGYEQYF. CDR3 DNA sequence: TGTGCCATCAGTTTTTTGGCTAGCGGGAGGGCTCGGGGCTACGAGCAGTACTTC.

In this sample, this clonotype turned up many times. The V gene is TRBV5-1, the J gene TRBJ2-2; D is unclear. Trimming cost V 6 bases and J 1 base, with 16 bases left between them. CDR1 SGHRS and CDR2 YFSETQ come from the germline V gene. CDR3 length: 16 amino acids. CDR3 nucleotides: TGCGCCAGCACCATCTTTCCCGTAGAGAACACCGGGGAGCTGTTTTTT. Its protein is CASTIFPVENTGELFF. The full variable domain, with the rest looked up from reference TRBV5-1 and TRBJ2-2, is KAGVTQTPRYLIKTRGQQVTLSCSPISGHRSVSWYQQTPGQGLQFLFEYFSETQRNKGNFPGRFSGRQFSNSRSEMNVSTLELGDSALYLCASTIFPVENTGELFFGEGSRLTVL.

There are many counts of this clonotype. This chain joins TRBV12-3 or TRBV12-4 and TRBJ2-1; TRBD2 is a possible D gene (5 bases). The ends were cut back, 3 bases at V and 7 bases at J, with 13 bases in the middle. This CDR3 region has 14 residues. This CDR3 is CASSFLRAGNEQFF. CDR3 nucleotide sequence: TGTGCCAGCAGTTTTTTGCGGGCCGGGAATGAGCAGTTCTTC.

The sample holds many counts of this clonotype. The chain joins TRBV5-6 to TRBJ1-1; D call uncertain. In germline, CDR1 is SGHDT, CDR2 YYEEEE. V shed 3 bases and J shed 0 bases, with 15 bases lying between them. CDR3 length: 16 amino acids. CDR3: CASSWRAGVMNTEAFF. The CDR3, as DNA: TGTGCCAGCAGCTGGCGGGCGGGAGTAATGAACACTGAAGCTTTCTTT.

This clonotype was observed at least ten times. The V and J genes are TRBV6-5 and TRBJ2-7; D uncertain. Germline V gene data show CDR1 as MNHEY and CDR2 as SVGAGI. Trimming took off 7 bases at V and 5 bases at J, with 9 bases between the two ends. The CDR3 covers 11 residues. The DNA of the CDR3 is TGTGCCAGCACCGCTGGGGACGAGCAGTACTTC. This codes for CASTAGDEQYF.

This clonotype was counted ten times or more. The genes are TRBV7-8 and TRBJ2-1, with D perhaps TRBD1 (5 bases). Trimming removed 7 bases from V and 5 bases from J, with 12 bases in between. The CDR3 consists of 13 residues. The V gene's germline CDR1 is SGHVS and CDR2 FQNEAQ. CDR3 sequence (DNA): TGTGCCAGCACCAAAGGGGTCAACAATGAGCAGTTCTTC. Translation: CASTKGVNNEQFF. The complete variable domain, with remaining parts taken from reference TRBV7-8 and TRBJ2-1, reads GAGVSQSPRYKVAKRGQDVALRCDPISGHVSLFWYQQALGQGPEFLTYFQNEAQLDKSGLPSDRFFAERPEGSVSTLKIQRTQQEDSAVYLCASTKGVNNEQFFGPGTRLTVL.

This clonotype came up many times. V and J are TRBV6-5 and TRBJ2-5; TRBD2 agrees at 7 bases. The V gene end was trimmed by 0 bases and the J gene end by 0 bases; junction bases not matched to a gene: 4. The CDR3 covers 16 residues. Germline CDR1 is MNHEY and CDR2 is SVGAGI. This CDR3 is CASSYSPSGDQETQYF. The CDR3 coding sequence is TGTGCCAGCAGTTACTCGCCTAGCGGAGACCAAGAGACCCAGTACTTC.

This clonotype appeared many times. The CDR3 DNA reads as TGTGCCAGCAGGGGGCGAAACTATGGCTACACCTTC. Translating it yields CASRGRNYGYTF. The rearrangement joins TRBV11-2 to TRBJ1-2, with D possibly being TRBD1 (5 bases). Germline V gene sequence: CDR1 SGHAT, CDR2 FQNNGV. Trimming shortened V by 6 bases and J by 2 bases, and 7 bases separated the two germline ends. This CDR3 is 12 amino acids long.

The V gene is TRBV4-2, the J gene TRBJ2-1, with 15 bases identical to TRBD2. V dropped 0 bases and J dropped 11; count of bases not matched to a gene: 11. The CDR3 runs to 18 residues. The germline CDR1 and CDR2 sequences are LGHNA and YNFKEQ. CDR3 sequence reads: CASSQESYGTSGRNKQFF. CDR3 sequence (DNA): TGTGCCAGCAGCCAAGAGTCGTATGGGACTAGCGGGAGGAACAAGCAGTTCTTC.